Listed below are T cell receptor beta chains from one sample, sequenced in a study of beta chain features in type 1 diabetes. Libraries were prepared by immunoSEQ multiplex PCR; TCRdb keeps only in-frame clonotypes and omits some of them. The table shows about 620,000 clones, with less than 20% occurring only once. The sample consisted of naive CD4+ T cells from blood. These receptor sequences come from a man younger than 30 in good health. Both conserved end residues are part of each CDR3. The D gene is left open where the match is weak. Part of the rows lack a size; the others show once, few, many or a class for expanded clones.

j_call,v_call,d_call,clone_size,cdr3_length,cdr3_nt,cdr3_aa
TRBJ1-1,TRBV6-6,TRBD1,few,15,TGTGCCAGCAGTTACTCCGCAGGGGGTCACACTGAAGCTTTCTTT,CASSYSAGGHTEAFF
TRBJ2-3,TRBV6-6,TRBD2,NA,16,TGTGCCAGCAGTATCGACCGGGGACTACGCACAGATACGCAGTATTTT,CASSIDRGLRTDTQYF
TRBJ2-5,TRBV6-6,TRBD1,NA,15,TGTGCCAGCCTTCCGGGACAGGGGAGTTGGGAGACCCAGTACTTC,CASLPGQGSWETQYF
TRBJ1-2,TRBV15,TRBD1,NA,13,TGTGCCACCAGCAGGGGACAGGGGGATGGCTACACCTTC,CATSRGQGDGYTF
TRBJ2-3,TRBV29-1,NA,NA,13,TGCAGCTCCCGAACCGGGTACACAGATACGCAGTATTTT,CSSRTGYTDTQYF
TRBJ1-5,TRBV19,NA,NA,13,TGTGCCAGTAAAGGACAAATCAATCAGCCCCAGCATTTT,CASKGQINQPQHF
TRBJ1-5,TRBV7-9,NA,NA,16,TGTGCCAGCAGCTTAGGAGGGTCAGGTCCCAATCAGCCCCAGCATTTT,CASSLGGSGPNQPQHF
TRBJ1-2,TRBV29-1,NA,NA,12,TGCAGCGTCCAGGGGTCCCCCTATGGCTACACCTTC,CSVQGSPYGYTF
TRBJ2-6,TRBV9,NA,NA,17,TGTGCCAGCAGCTCCACTCAGGGGTTCTCTGGGGCCAACGTCCTGACTTTC,CASSSTQGFSGANVLTF
TRBJ2-4,TRBV4-2,TRBD2,NA,15,TGTGCCAGCAGCCAAGCAACGAACGGGAGGGACATTCAGTACTTC,CASSQATNGRDIQYF
TRBJ2-1,TRBV10-3,TRBD2,few,17,TGTGCCATCAGTGGAGGGCTAGCGGGAGGGCCGCGCAATGAGCAGTTCTTC,CAISGGLAGGPRNEQFF
TRBJ2-5,TRBV9,TRBD1,NA,15,TGTGCCAGCAGCGGAATACCAGGGGGCGGAGAGACCCAGTACTTC,CASSGIPGGGETQYF
TRBJ2-5,TRBV9,NA,few,15,TGTGCCAGCAGCCCGGACACCCGGCTACAAGAGACCCAGTACTTC,CASSPDTRLQETQYF
TRBJ2-7,TRBV5-8,TRBD1,NA,15,TGTGCCAGCAGCCCCCGAGGAACAGGGGACTACGAGCAGTACTTC,CASSPRGTGDYEQYF
TRBJ2-7,TRBV5-1,NA,few,15,TGCGCCAGCAGCTTGTACGGGGGACTGACCTACGAGCAGTACTTC,CASSLYGGLTYEQYF
TRBJ2-7,TRBV28,NA,few,12,TGTGCCAGCAGTTTAGCCCTTGGTGGGGAGTACTTC,CASSLALGGEYF
TRBJ2-5,TRBV27,TRBD2,few,14,TGTGCCAGCACCTGGGCGGGGGGGCTGGAGACCCAGTACTTC,CASTWAGGLETQYF
TRBJ2-7,TRBV27,TRBD1,few,15,TGTGCCAGCACAAGCGGGACAGGGGGTGCCTACGAGCAGTACTTC,CASTSGTGGAYEQYF
TRBJ2-1,TRBV4-3,NA,NA,15,TGCGCCAGCAGCCAAGGCCGATTAACCTACAATGAGCAGTTCTTC,CASSQGRLTYNEQFF
TRBJ2-3,TRBV7-2,NA,NA,14,TGTGCCAGCAGCTTGACTAGGTCCAGCGATACGCAGTATTTT,CASSLTRSSDTQYF
TRBJ1-2,TRBV25-1,NA,NA,11,TGTGCCAGCAGTGAATATAAAGGCTACACCTTC,CASSEYKGYTF